Shown below are 18 T cell receptor beta chains from a single sample sequenced in a study of control samples from healthy donors and cancer patients. Clones were read by immunoSEQ multiplex PCR, and TCRdb kept only the in-frame ones, dropping some. The table lists 70,000 to 90,000 clones, around 94% of them singletons. Sequencing was done on a sample of blood. The source is a woman aged 18-29 years in good health.

The chain uses TRBV9 and TRBJ2-3, with D possibly being TRBD2 (6 bases). The CDR3 spans 15 residues. Germline values: CDR1 SGDLS, CDR2 YYNGEE. The ends were cut back, 0 bases at V and 4 bases at J, with 12 bases in the middle. CDR3 sequence reads: CASSVGGTSPDTQYF. The DNA for the CDR3 is TGTGCCAGCAGCGTAGGTGGGACTTCACCAGATACGCAGTATTTT.

Notes on this clone: Relative to the germline gene, one junction end is altered; a read error may explain this. V gene TRBV28 combines with J gene TRBJ1-4; D not certain. Germline lookup yields CDR1 MDHEN and CDR2 SYDVKM. This CDR3 is built from 11 residues. CDR3 coding DNA: TGTGCCAGCAGTTTTTTGGGAGTCCCTAATTTT. This translates into CASSFLGVPNF.

This rearrangement joins TRBV11-2 to TRBJ1-2; perhaps TRBD1 as D (6 bases). V was trimmed by 4 bases and J by 7 bases, leaving 25 bases between them. CDR1 is SGHAT, CDR2 FQNNGV, per germline. The CDR3 length is 17 residues. The DNA of the CDR3 is TGTGCCAGCAGCTCAATATTGTCGGGGGCAGCCAGTGGTGGCTACACCTTC. It specifies CASSSILSGAASGGYTF.

This clone has a single count. V and J are TRBV10-3 and TRBJ1-6; perhaps TRBD1 as D (5 bases). V lost 6 bases to trimming and J lost 5 bases, with 11 bases between them. Germline loops: CDR1 ENHRY, CDR2 SYGVKD. This CDR3 has 14 residues. The CDR3: CAIRGRENNSPLHF. CDR3 coding DNA: TGTGCCATCAGGGGACGAGAAAATAATTCACCCCTCCACTTT.

This clone has only one observation. CDR3 coding DNA: TGTGCCAGCAGCGTCACTAGCGGGGGGGACTGGAACACCGGGGAGCTGTTTTTT. As protein: CASSVTSGGDWNTGELFF. The rearrangement joins TRBV9 to TRBJ2-2, with 13 bases matching TRBD2. V trimming: 2 bases; J trimming: 1 base; junction bases outside the gene matches: 5. The length of the CDR3 is 18 residues. The germline gives CDR1 SGDLS, CDR2 YYNGEE.

J is TRBJ1-5 and V is TRBV7-8; no clear D gene. Trimming removed 0 bases at V and 4 bases at J, with 16 bases between. This CDR3 is 17 amino acids long. Germline CDR1 SGHVS, CDR2 FQNEAQ. CDR3: CASSLAFGRDINQPQHF. The CDR3 nucleotides are TGTGCCAGCAGCTTAGCCTTCGGTAGGGATATTAATCAGCCCCAGCATTTT.

The rearrangement uses TRBV7-9 and TRBJ2-7, with a tentative D call TRBD1 (5 bases). In germline, CDR1 is SEHNR, CDR2 FQNEAQ (reference sequence). Deletions cut 3 bases from V and 5 bases from J, with 11 bases between. This CDR3 has 13 amino acids. CDR3 residues: CASSFQGPNEQYF. The CDR3 nucleotides read TGTGCCAGCAGCTTCCAGGGTCCGAACGAGCAGTACTTC.

This chain links TRBV6-5 with TRBJ2-3; TRBD2 matches 13 bases. V lost 10 bases to trimming and J lost 6 bases; unmatched junction nucleotides: 4. Germline V gives CDR1 MNHEY, CDR2 SVGAGI. CDR3 length equals 13 residues. For the CDR3, the DNA is TGTGCCACCCGGACTAGCGGGGGCGATACGCAGTATTTT. Translation gives CATRTSGGDTQYF.

The rearrangement links TRBV24-1 to TRBJ2-1, with 8 bases fitting TRBD2. This CDR3 comprises 14 residues. The germline V gene encodes CDR1 KGHDR and CDR2 SFDVKD. The trim removed 6 bases at V and 9 bases at J, leaving 9 bases unmatched. The CDR3 DNA is TGTGCCACCAGTAACCGCGGGGGGCAGAGTGAGCAGTTCTTC. It codes for CATSNRGGQSEQFF.

The chain couples TRBV28 to TRBJ2-5, with 7 bases identical to TRBD1. Germline assignment: CDR1 MDHEN and CDR2 SYDVKM. The V gene end was trimmed by 6 bases and the J gene end by 5 bases; junction bases not matched to a gene: 9. CDR3 length: 14 amino acids. CDR3 residues: CASRRQGALETQYF. The CDR3 DNA sequence: TGTGCCAGCAGGCGACAGGGAGCTTTGGAGACCCAGTACTTC.

This chain uses TRBV6-1 with TRBJ2-3; 9 positions match TRBD1. The ends lost 2 bases at V and 0 bases at J; junction bases unmatched: 3. Germline V gene data show CDR1 as MNHNS and CDR2 as SASEGT. This CDR3 region has 16 residues. The chain's CDR3 is CASSELTGGSTDTQYF. In DNA, the CDR3 is TGTGCCAGCAGTGAACTGACAGGGGGGAGCACAGATACGCAGTATTTT.

The chain employs TRBV6-1 and TRBJ2-3; 9 nucleotides align to TRBD2. Losses at the gene ends were 6 bases for V and 2 bases for J; bases not matched to a gene: 9. CDR1 and CDR2 from the germline V gene are MNHNS and SASEGT. CDR3 length equals 16 residues. The CDR3 region has the DNA TGTGCCAGCAGGGAATTTAGCGGGAGTGTCACAGATACGCAGTATTTT. Translation gives CASREFSGSVTDTQYF.

V usage is TRBV7-9 and J usage is TRBJ1-1; D gene ambiguous. Trimming left V 4 bases short and J 1 base short, with 16 bases between. There are 16 residues in the CDR3. CDR1 and CDR2 (germline): SEHNR, FQNEAQ (reference sequence). This chain's CDR3 is CASSSGGGGPNTEAFF. CDR3 coding DNA: TGTGCCAGCAGCTCAGGTGGTGGAGGTCCGAACACTGAAGCTTTCTTT.

In this sample, this clone turned up once. The junction and the germline gene differ at one end; a read error may be behind it. The rearrangement joins TRBV5-1 to TRBJ2-5; D is uncertain. This CDR3 contains 11 residues. The V gene's germline CDR1 is SGHRS and CDR2 YFSETQ. CDR3 loop: CASRLLETQYF. In DNA form, the CDR3 reads TGCGCCAGCCGCTTATTGGAGACCCAGTACTTC.

This rearrangement joins TRBV29-1 to TRBJ1-1; D may be TRBD1 (5 bases). CDR1 SQVTM and CDR2 ANQGSEA come from the germline V gene. CDR3 length: 14 residues. With 6 bases removed from V and 3 bases from J, the gap between germline ends came to 17 bases. CDR3 nucleotide sequence: TGCAGCGTCCACCCCAGGGTAGTGTACACTGAAGCTTTCTTT. Translation: CSVHPRVVYTEAFF.

This clone was observed a handful of times. The chain carries TRBV6-6 and TRBJ1-6, with 10 bases lining up with TRBD1. The CDR3 consists of 15 residues. The ends lost 11 bases at V and 6 bases at J; junction bases unmatched: 10. CDR1 MNHNY and CDR2 SVGAGI come from the germline V gene (reference sequence). DNA of the CDR3: TGTGCCGCGGGGTATGGGACAGGGGTTAATTCACCCCTCCACTTT. It yields the protein CAAGYGTGVNSPLHF.

This chain connects TRBV7-3 to TRBJ1-1; no reliable D call. The V and J ends lost 5 bases and 4 bases respectively, with 14 bases between them. The germline CDR1 and CDR2 sequences are SGHTA and FQGTGA. The CDR3 extends over 14 amino acids. The CDR3 region has the DNA TGTGCCAGCAGCCCTAGTGTCTGGGCCACTGAAGCTTTCTTT. Translated: CASSPSVWATEAFF.

This sequence joins TRBV27 and TRBJ2-1; 8 bases fit TRBD2. The CDR3 has 16 amino acids. Trimming removed 5 bases from V and 2 bases from J; junction bases left unmatched: 8. From germline, CDR1 is MNHEY and CDR2 SMNVEV (reference sequence). The CDR3 spells CASSPRGGLAYNEQFF. Written as DNA, the CDR3 is TGTGCCAGCAGTCCTCGGGGGGGCCTAGCCTACAATGAGCAGTTCTTC.